This TCR beta chain was captured by sequencing in a study of blood T cell repertoires in COVID-19. At the level of the study: Specimens from acute and convalescent COVID-19 originated in the United States, Italy and Spain. PBMCs, B-cell-depleted T cells, or T cells provided the cDNA or gDNA that made up the material.

CDR1 and CDR2 from the germline V gene are MGHDK and SYGVNS. V was clipped by 6 bases and J by 5 bases, with 16 bases between them. The CDR3 loop spans 14 amino acids. Enrollment of patients from Seattle took place during active infection, with longitudinal follow-up. Only in-frame clones appear in the TCRdb table, and some are missing; sequencing was by immunoSEQ multiplex PCR. The sample contains under 300,000 clones, roughly nine tenths of which appear only once. The chain has TRBV25-1 and TRBJ2-5; D is perhaps TRBD1 (7 bases). This TCR derives from a woman aged 25 to 39 with COVID-19, enrolled during active disease. The source material was peripheral blood. CDR3 in DNA: TGTGCCAGCAGGAGGGGGGACAGTTGGGAGACCCAGTACTTC. Encoded protein: CASRRGDSWETQYF. Supplemented by reference TRBV25-1 and TRBJ2-5, the full variable domain reads EADIYQTPRYLVIGTGKKITLECSQTMGHDKMYWYQQDPGMELHLIHYSYGVNSTEKGDLSSESTVSRIRTEHFPLTLESARPSHTSQYLCASRRGDSWETQYFGPGTRLLVL.